Below, 28 T cell receptor beta chains from the same sample are listed, as sequenced in a study of cytomegalovirus exposure and HLA in healthy donors. 60 Vbeta and 13 Jbeta primers were used in PCR. Assay: immunoSEQ multiplex PCR; the TCRdb copy retains only in-frame clones and omits some. The sample gives 95,000 to 150,000 clones, over 60% of which show up once; nearly 8.5% is in the top ten. Sequencing was carried out using PBMCs. The receptors stem from a woman in her 40s in good health and CMV-seropositive.

J is TRBJ1-1 and V is TRBV18, with D maybe TRBD1 (6 bases). V was cut by 8 bases and J by 1 base, with 14 bases left in between. Germline CDR1 reads KGHSH; CDR2 reads LQKENI. CDR3 size: 14 residues. The CDR3 sequence is CASAFRDTNTEAFF. The CDR3 coding sequence is TGTGCCAGCGCTTTCCGGGACACGAACACTGAAGCTTTCTTT.

The chain has TRBV5-1 and TRBJ1-2; D ambiguous. Trimming removed 0 bases at V and 7 bases at J, with 16 bases between. This CDR3 has 15 residues. In germline, CDR1 is SGHRS, CDR2 YFSETQ. The CDR3 nucleotides are TGCGCCAGCAGCTTGGGACCCCTAGGATCGGTTGGCTACACCTTC. Translating it yields CASSLGPLGSVGYTF.

The V and J genes are TRBV7-8 and TRBJ2-3; 10 positions match TRBD2. The V and J ends lost 5 bases and 6 bases, in that order; junction bases with no gene match: 2. This CDR3 has 13 amino acids. Germline V gene sequence: CDR1 SGHVS, CDR2 FQNEAQ. The CDR3 bases are TGTGCCAGCAGCCAGGGACTAGCGGATACGCAGTATTTT. It codes for CASSQGLADTQYF.

The rearrangement uses TRBV2 and TRBJ2-5; 9 positions agree with TRBD2. After removal of 7 bases from V and 2 bases from J, the junction contained 5 bases not matched to a gene. CDR3 length equals 14 residues. Per germline, CDR1 SNHLY and CDR2 FYNNEI. CDR3 nucleotides: TGTGCCAGCACCGATAGCGGGAGACAAGAGACCCAGTACTTC. Residues: CASTDSGRQETQYF.

The chain joins TRBV7-8 to TRBJ1-1, with no clear D. Germline CDR1 SGHVS, CDR2 FQNEAQ. The V gene lost 3 bases and the J gene lost 2 bases, with 7 bases spanning the gap. There are 13 residues in the CDR3. CDR3 bases: TGTGCCAGCAGCTTGGACTACAACACTGAAGCTTTCTTT. Translating it yields CASSLDYNTEAFF. The full variable domain, its missing parts supplied by reference TRBV7-8 and TRBJ1-1, is GAGVSQSPRYKVAKRGQDVALRCDPISGHVSLFWYQQALGQGPEFLTYFQNEAQLDKSGLPSDRFFAERPEGSVSTLKIQRTQQEDSAVYLCASSLDYNTEAFFGQGTRLTVV.

The J gene is TRBJ2-5, the V gene TRBV2; a weak D match, TRBD2 (6 bases). The V end lost 10 bases, the J end lost 2 bases, and 17 bases lay between the germline ends. The CDR3 is made up of 14 amino acids. Per the germline V gene, CDR1 is SNHLY and CDR2 is FYNNEI. The CDR3 nucleotides read TGTGCCACGGCGGGACGGTCACGTCAAGAGACCCAGTACTTC. It translates to CATAGRSRQETQYF.

The gene calls are TRBV7-2 and TRBJ2-7; D is unclear. Deletions cut 4 bases from V and 0 bases from J, with 10 bases between. CDR1 is SGHTA and CDR2 is FQGNSA in the germline V gene. The CDR3 is 14 residues long. The CDR3 sequence: CASSSNPGSYEQYF. CDR3 bases: TGTGCCAGCAGCTCGAATCCGGGCTCCTACGAGCAGTACTTC.

The chain is built from TRBV7-9 and TRBJ1-1; 9 bases agree with TRBD1. V lost 5 bases to trimming and J lost 6 bases; unmatched junction nucleotides: 13. The CDR3 length is 16 residues. CDR1 is SEHNR and CDR2 is FQNEAQ in the germline V gene (reference sequence). The CDR3 DNA reads as TGTGCCAGCAGCCCGGGACAGGGCGATATGCCGGCTGAAGCTTTCTTT. It is translated as CASSPGQGDMPAEAFF.

V is TRBV9 and J is TRBJ2-1, with 9 nucleotides matching TRBD1. The CDR3 sequence is 13 residues long. Looked up from germline, CDR1 is SGDLS and CDR2 is YYNGEE. Germline trimming cut 3 bases from V and 7 bases from J; bases unmatched to any gene: 2. The chain's CDR3 is CASSAGTGNEQFF. As DNA, the CDR3 is TGTGCCAGCAGCGCCGGGACAGGGAATGAGCAGTTCTTC.

This clone was found a few times. The V gene is TRBV15, the J gene TRBJ1-5; D possibly corresponds to TRBD1 (6 bases). V dropped 0 bases and J dropped 7 bases, with 7 bases sitting between them. Germline-derived CDR1 and CDR2 are LNHNV and YYDKDF (reference sequence). This CDR3 region has 13 residues. The chain's CDR3 is CATSRDQGQPQHF. The CDR3 DNA reads as TGTGCCACCAGCAGAGATCAGGGGCAGCCCCAGCATTTT.

The V gene is TRBV7-2, the J gene TRBJ2-7, with a weak D call TRBD1 (6 bases). Germline V gene lookup returns CDR1 SGHTA and CDR2 FQGNSA. Trimming stripped 2 bases from V and 7 bases from J, with 15 bases between. This CDR3 region has 14 residues. The CDR3: CASSLPPQGREQYF. The CDR3 bases are TGTGCCAGCAGCTTACCCCCCCAGGGGCGAGAGCAGTACTTC.

This rearrangement joins TRBV7-9 to TRBJ2-3, with no clear D. Trimming stripped 2 bases from V and 0 bases from J, with 6 bases between. Germline V gene lookup returns CDR1 SEHNR and CDR2 FQNEAQ (reference sequence). The CDR3 is 14 residues long. The CDR3 DNA follows: TGTGCCAGCAGCTTAACCGGGAGCACAGATACGCAGTATTTT. It yields the protein CASSLTGSTDTQYF. The variable domain in full, with the rest retrieved from reference TRBV7-9 and TRBJ2-3, is DTGVSQNPRHKITKRGQNVTFRCDPISEHNRLYWYRQTLGQGPEFLTYFQNEAQLEKSRLLSDRFSAERPKGSFSTLEIQRTEQGDSAMYLCASSLTGSTDTQYFGPGTRLTVL.

The rearrangement links TRBV5-1 to TRBJ2-1; perhaps TRBD1 as D (6 bases). There are 14 residues in the CDR3. Trimming removed 2 bases at V and 8 bases at J, with 14 bases between. CDR1 is SGHRS, CDR2 YFSETQ, per germline. CDR3 residues: CASSFTGRFDEQFF. The CDR3 DNA sequence: TGCGCCAGCAGCTTCACAGGGCGCTTCGATGAGCAGTTCTTC.

V gene TRBV10-3 combines with J gene TRBJ2-1; TRBD2 aligns across 14 bases. After removal of 7 bases from V and 9 bases from J, the junction contained 8 bases not matched to a gene. The CDR3 runs 15 residues. CDR1 and CDR2 from the germline V gene are ENHRY and SYGVKD. In nucleotides, the CDR3 is TGTGCCATCAACCCGGGACTAGCGGGGGAGAGTGAGCAGTTCTTC. Its translation: CAINPGLAGESEQFF.

In this sample, this clone turned up a few times. The rearrangement joins TRBV12-5 to TRBJ2-1; TRBD2 might be the D (6 bases). This CDR3 spans 15 amino acids. V lost 6 bases, J lost 0 bases, and 12 bases lay in between. CDR1 and CDR2 (germline): LGHNT, FRNRAP. CDR3 bases: TGTGCTAGTGGGCGCGGGGACTCCTCCTACAATGAGCAGTTCTTC. Translation gives CASGRGDSSYNEQFF.

V usage is TRBV7-2 and J usage is TRBJ2-7; 10 positions agree with TRBD1. V shed 4 bases and J 4 bases; nucleotides not matched to a gene: 7. From germline, CDR1 is SGHTA and CDR2 FQGNSA. There are 15 residues in the CDR3. The DNA for the CDR3 is TGTGCCAGCAGCTCCGCGGGACAGGGGTTATACGAGCAGTACTTC. It codes for CASSSAGQGLYEQYF.

The rearrangement uses TRBV7-8 and TRBJ1-4; D ambiguous. CDR3 length: 12 amino acids. V shed 6 bases and J shed 8 bases, with 10 bases lying between them. Germline loops: CDR1 SGHVS, CDR2 FQNEAQ. The CDR3, as DNA: TGTGCCAGCAGTACAGTGGCGGAAAAACTGTTTTTT. Its protein is CASSTVAEKLFF.

The chain couples TRBV4-3 to TRBJ2-6, with 9 bases fitting TRBD1. Trimming cost V 5 bases and J 0 bases; bases outside gene matches: 8. Looked up from germline, CDR1 is LGHNA and CDR2 is YSLEER. This CDR3 spans 18 amino acids. The CDR3 protein is CASSANGQGNSGANVLTF. The CDR3 DNA reads as TGCGCCAGCAGCGCTAACGGACAGGGGAACTCTGGGGCCAACGTCCTGACTTTC.

The chain uses TRBV9 and TRBJ1-3, with 8 bases fitting TRBD1. CDR3 length: 12 amino acids. The junction had 0 bases not matched to a gene; V was cut back by 0 bases and J by 10 bases. CDR1 and CDR2 from the germline V gene are SGDLS and YYNGEE. The CDR3 DNA sequence: TGTGCCAGCAGCGTAGGACAGGGGACCATATATTTT. Protein product: CASSVGQGTIYF.

V is TRBV7-2 and J is TRBJ1-5; D not resolved. The V end lost 1 base, the J end lost 5 bases, and 9 bases lay between the germline ends. The CDR3 totals 14 residues. The germline V gene has CDR1 SGHTA and CDR2 FQGNSA. The CDR3 reads CASSLVWGDQPQHF. The CDR3 DNA reads TGTGCCAGCAGCTTAGTATGGGGAGATCAGCCCCAGCATTTT.

The genes are TRBV7-2 and TRBJ2-7, with no clear D. The CDR3 extends over 13 amino acids. Between the trimmed V and J ends, which lost 4 bases and 6 bases, there was a span of 13 bases. Germline V gene lookup returns CDR1 SGHTA and CDR2 FQGNSA. CDR3 loop: CASSSLYPPEQYF. As DNA, the CDR3 is TGTGCCAGCAGCTCCCTCTATCCCCCCGAGCAGTACTTC.

This clone was recorded a few times. This chain uses TRBV9 with TRBJ2-3; a weak D match, TRBD2 (6 bases). The CDR3 contains 14 residues. The V end lost 6 bases, the J end lost 0 bases, and 11 bases lay between the germline ends. Looked up from germline, CDR1 is SGDLS and CDR2 is YYNGEE. CDR3 bases: TGTGCCAGCAACTCGGGGGTCAGCACAGATACGCAGTATTTT. This sequence encodes CASNSGVSTDTQYF.

Only a few counts were recorded for this clone. The V gene is TRBV5-1, the J gene TRBJ2-4; D call uncertain. The CDR3 totals 14 residues. Trimming removed 0 bases from V and 7 bases from J, with 11 bases in between. The germline V gene encodes CDR1 SGHRS and CDR2 YFSETQ. CDR3 region: CASSLGSSANIQYF. Here the CDR3 DNA reads TGCGCCAGCAGCTTGGGATCCAGCGCGAACATTCAGTACTTC. Full variable domain (outside the CDR3, taken from reference TRBV5-1 and TRBJ2-4): KAGVTQTPRYLIKTRGQQVTLSCSPISGHRSVSWYQQTPGQGLQFLFEYFSETQRNKGNFPGRFSGRQFSNSRSEMNVSTLELGDSALYLCASSLGSSANIQYFGAGTRLSVL.

CDR3 residues: CASSLGTGSPLHF. CDR3 bases: TGTGCCAGCAGCTTAGGGACAGGGAGTCCCCTCCACTTT. The chain couples TRBV7-3 to TRBJ1-6, with 9 bases that match TRBD1. This CDR3 is built from 13 residues. CDR1 SGHTA and CDR2 FQGTGA come from the germline V gene. After removal of 2 bases from V and 13 bases from J, the junction contained 3 bases not matched to a gene.

The chain is built from TRBV19 and TRBJ1-5, with 10 bases identical to TRBD1. Trimming cost V 4 bases and J 1 base; bases outside gene matches: 16. Germline V gene data show CDR1 as LNHDA and CDR2 as SQIVND (reference sequence). This CDR3 spans 20 amino acids. CDR3 in DNA: TGTGCCAGTAGTAAACGACGACAAGGACAGGGGGTTGTAAGCAATCAGCCCCAGCATTTT. Protein: CASSKRRQGQGVVSNQPQHF.

The genes are TRBV18 and TRBJ2-1; 10 nucleotides match TRBD2. V lost 3 bases, J lost 8 bases, and 4 bases stayed unmatched. Germline V CDR1 and CDR2: KGHSH, LQKENI. This CDR3 is 14 amino acids long. The CDR3 DNA is TGTGCCAGCTCACCGGCTAGCGGGGGCCATGAGCAGTTCTTC. Translation gives CASSPASGGHEQFF.

This clone was detected only once. The chain carries TRBV2 and TRBJ1-1, with D maybe TRBD1 (6 bases). The CDR3 has 18 amino acids. CDR1 and CDR2 from the germline V gene are SNHLY and FYNNEI. Trimming removed 7 bases from V and 5 bases from J, with 29 bases in between. In DNA form, the CDR3 reads TGTGCCAGCATCGAAGGGGCTCGGGGGGCGCGTTTGTTGACTGAAGCTTTCTTT. This codes for CASIEGARGARLLTEAFF.

This chain uses TRBV27 with TRBJ1-1; 8 bases are shared with TRBD1. CDR1 is MNHEY, CDR2 SMNVEV, per germline (reference sequence). The CDR3 is 14 amino acids. V was pared by 5 bases and J by 3 bases, with 5 bases of the junction left unmatched. CDR3 sequence (DNA): TGTGCCAGCAGTCCAAGGACAGGGTACACTGAAGCTTTCTTT. Translated, it gives CASSPRTGYTEAFF.